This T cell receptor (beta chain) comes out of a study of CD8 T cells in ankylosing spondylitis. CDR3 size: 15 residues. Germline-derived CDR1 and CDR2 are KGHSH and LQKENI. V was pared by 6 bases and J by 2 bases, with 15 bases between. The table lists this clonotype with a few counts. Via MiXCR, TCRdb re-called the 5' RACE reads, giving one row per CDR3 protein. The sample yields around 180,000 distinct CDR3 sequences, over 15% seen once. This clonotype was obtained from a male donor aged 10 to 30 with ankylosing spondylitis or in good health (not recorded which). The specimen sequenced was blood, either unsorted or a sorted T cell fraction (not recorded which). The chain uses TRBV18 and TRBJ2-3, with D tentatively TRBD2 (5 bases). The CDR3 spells CASSPGTGITDTQYF. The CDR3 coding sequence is TGTGCCAGCTCCCCAGGCACCGGGATCACAGATACGCAGTATTTT.